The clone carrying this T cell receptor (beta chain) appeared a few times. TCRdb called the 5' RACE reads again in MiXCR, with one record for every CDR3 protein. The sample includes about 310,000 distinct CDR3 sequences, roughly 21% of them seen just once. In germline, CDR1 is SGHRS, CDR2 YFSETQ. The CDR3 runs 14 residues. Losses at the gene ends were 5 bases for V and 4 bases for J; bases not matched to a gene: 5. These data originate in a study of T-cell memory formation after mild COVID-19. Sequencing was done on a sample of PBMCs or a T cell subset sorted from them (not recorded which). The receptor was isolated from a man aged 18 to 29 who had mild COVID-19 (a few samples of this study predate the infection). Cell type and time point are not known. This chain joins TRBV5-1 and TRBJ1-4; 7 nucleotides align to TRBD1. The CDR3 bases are TGCGCCAGCAGTCGACAGGGCCTTAATGAAAAACTGTTTTTT. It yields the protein CASSRQGLNEKLFF.